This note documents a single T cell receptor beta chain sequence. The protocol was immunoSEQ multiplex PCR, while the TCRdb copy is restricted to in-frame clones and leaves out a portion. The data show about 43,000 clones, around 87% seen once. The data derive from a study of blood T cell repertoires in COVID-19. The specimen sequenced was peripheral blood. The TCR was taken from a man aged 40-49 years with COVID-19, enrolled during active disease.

The CDR3 region is CASSIWSQQETQYF. The CDR3 nucleotides are TGTGCCAGTAGTATATGGAGTCAGCAAGAGACCCAGTACTTC. The gene calls are TRBV19 and TRBJ2-5, with D unclear. The CDR3 covers 14 residues. CDR1 LNHDA and CDR2 SQIVND come from the germline V gene (reference sequence). V dropped 2 bases and J dropped 2 bases, with 9 bases sitting between them.